This T cell receptor beta chain comes out of a study of blood T cell repertoires in COVID-19. Study as a whole: Samples of COVID-19 (acute and convalescent) were obtained from the United States, Italy and Spain. The cDNA or gDNA used as material had been derived from T cells, B-cell-depleted T cells, or PBMCs.

Original processing notes: Reference gene primers were amplified, and this amplification served to estimate nucleated cell counts. The table came from immunoSEQ multiplex PCR; TCRdb's copy has only in-frame clones and leaves some out. V and J calls and clone size are given by that table; D and trimming were obtained from the DNA. The data hold more than 150,000 clones, with over 60% observed a single time. Losses at the gene ends were 4 bases for V and 5 bases for J; bases not matched to a gene: 6. This CDR3 region has 14 residues. The germline gives CDR1 SEHNR, CDR2 FQNEAQ (reference sequence). The sample was peripheral blood. This receptor was taken from a woman aged 70-85 years with acute or convalescent COVID-19. The J gene is TRBJ1-1, the V gene TRBV7-9; 8 positions match TRBD1. CDR3 loop: CASSSTGVVTEAFF. As DNA, the CDR3 is TGTGCCAGCAGCTCGACAGGGGTTGTTACTGAAGCTTTCTTT.